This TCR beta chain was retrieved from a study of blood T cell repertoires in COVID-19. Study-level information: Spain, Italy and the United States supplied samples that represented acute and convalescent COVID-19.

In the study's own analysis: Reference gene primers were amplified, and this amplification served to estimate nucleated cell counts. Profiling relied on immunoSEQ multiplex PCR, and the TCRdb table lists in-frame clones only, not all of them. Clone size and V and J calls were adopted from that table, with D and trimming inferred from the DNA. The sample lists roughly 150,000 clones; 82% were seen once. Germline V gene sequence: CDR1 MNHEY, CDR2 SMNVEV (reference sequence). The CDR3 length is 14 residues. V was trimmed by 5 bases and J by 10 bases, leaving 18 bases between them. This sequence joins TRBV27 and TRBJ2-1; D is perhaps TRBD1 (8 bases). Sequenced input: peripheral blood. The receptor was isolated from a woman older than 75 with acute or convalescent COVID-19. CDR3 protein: CASSPADRGGEQFF. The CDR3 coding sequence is TGTGCCAGCAGTCCAGCAGACAGGGGAGGGGAGCAGTTCTTC.